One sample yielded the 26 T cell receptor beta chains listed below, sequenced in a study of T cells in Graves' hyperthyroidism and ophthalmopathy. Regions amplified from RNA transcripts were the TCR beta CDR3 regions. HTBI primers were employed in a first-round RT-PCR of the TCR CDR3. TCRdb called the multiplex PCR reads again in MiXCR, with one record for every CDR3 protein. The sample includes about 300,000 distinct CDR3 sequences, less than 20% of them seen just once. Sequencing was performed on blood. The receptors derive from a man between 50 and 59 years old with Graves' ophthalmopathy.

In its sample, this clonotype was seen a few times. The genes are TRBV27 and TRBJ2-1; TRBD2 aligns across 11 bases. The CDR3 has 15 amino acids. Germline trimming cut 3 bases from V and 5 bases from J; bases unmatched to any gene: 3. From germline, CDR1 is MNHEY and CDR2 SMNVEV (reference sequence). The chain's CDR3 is CASSLTGLADNEQFF. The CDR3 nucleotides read TGTGCCAGCAGTTTGACGGGACTAGCGGACAATGAGCAGTTCTTC.

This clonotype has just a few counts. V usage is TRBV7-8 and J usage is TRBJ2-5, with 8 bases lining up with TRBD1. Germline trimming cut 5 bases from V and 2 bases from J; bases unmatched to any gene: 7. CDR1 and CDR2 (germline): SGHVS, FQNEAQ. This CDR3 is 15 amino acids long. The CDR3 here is CASSADRADQETQYF. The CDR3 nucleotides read TGTGCCAGCAGCGCGGACAGGGCAGATCAAGAGACCCAGTACTTC.

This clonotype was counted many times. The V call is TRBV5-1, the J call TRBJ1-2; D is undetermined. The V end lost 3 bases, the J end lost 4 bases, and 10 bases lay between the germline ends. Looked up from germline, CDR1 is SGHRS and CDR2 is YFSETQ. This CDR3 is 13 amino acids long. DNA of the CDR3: TGCGCCAGCAGCTCTAGTCCCGGCTATGGCTACACCTTC. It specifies CASSSSPGYGYTF. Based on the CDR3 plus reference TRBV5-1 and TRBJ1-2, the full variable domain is KAGVTQTPRYLIKTRGQQVTLSCSPISGHRSVSWYQQTPGQGLQFLFEYFSETQRNKGNFPGRFSGRQFSNSRSEMNVSTLELGDSALYLCASSSSPGYGYTFGSGTRLTVV.

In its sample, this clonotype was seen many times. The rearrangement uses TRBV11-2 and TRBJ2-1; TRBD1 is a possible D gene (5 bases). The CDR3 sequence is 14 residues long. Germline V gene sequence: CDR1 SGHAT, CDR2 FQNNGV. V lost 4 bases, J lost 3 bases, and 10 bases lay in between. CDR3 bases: TGTGCCAGCAGCTCCCTGACAGACTACAATGAGCAGTTCTTC. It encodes CASSSLTDYNEQFF.

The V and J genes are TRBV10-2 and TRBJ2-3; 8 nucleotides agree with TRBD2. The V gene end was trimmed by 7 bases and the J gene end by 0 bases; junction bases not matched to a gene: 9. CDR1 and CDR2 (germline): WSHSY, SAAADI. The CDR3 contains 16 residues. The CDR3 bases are TGCGCCAGCACGCAGACTAGCGCGCGGAGCACAGATACGCAGTATTTT. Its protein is CASTQTSARSTDTQYF.

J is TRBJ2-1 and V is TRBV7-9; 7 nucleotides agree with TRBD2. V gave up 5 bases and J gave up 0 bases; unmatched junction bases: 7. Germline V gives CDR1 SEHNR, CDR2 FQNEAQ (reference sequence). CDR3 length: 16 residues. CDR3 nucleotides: TGTGCCAGCAGCCCGTCTAGCGGCGTCTCCTACAATGAGCAGTTCTTC. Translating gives CASSPSSGVSYNEQFF.

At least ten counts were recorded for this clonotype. The CDR3 region is CASSHGAGTDTQYF. DNA of the CDR3: TGCGCCAGCAGCCACGGAGCGGGCACAGATACGCAGTATTTT. V gene TRBV5-1 combines with J gene TRBJ2-3; TRBD2 might be the D (5 bases). V was pared by 4 bases and J by 1 base, with 10 bases between. Looked up from germline, CDR1 is SGHRS and CDR2 is YFSETQ. The CDR3 is 14 amino acids. The variable domain in full, completed from reference TRBV5-1 and TRBJ2-3, reads KAGVTQTPRYLIKTRGQQVTLSCSPISGHRSVSWYQQTPGQGLQFLFEYFSETQRNKGNFPGRFSGRQFSNSRSEMNVSTLELGDSALYLCASSHGAGTDTQYFGPGTRLTVL.

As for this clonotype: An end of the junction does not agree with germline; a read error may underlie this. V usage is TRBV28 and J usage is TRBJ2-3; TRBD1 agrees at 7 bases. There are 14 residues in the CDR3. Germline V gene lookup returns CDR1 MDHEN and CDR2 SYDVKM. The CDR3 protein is CASSFVSGTDTRYF. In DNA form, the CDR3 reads TGTGCCAGCAGTTTCGTTAGTGGGACAGATACGCGGTATTTT.

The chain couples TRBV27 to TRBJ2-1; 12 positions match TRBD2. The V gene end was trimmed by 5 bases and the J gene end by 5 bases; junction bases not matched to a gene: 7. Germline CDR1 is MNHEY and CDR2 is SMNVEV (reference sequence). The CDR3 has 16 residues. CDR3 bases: TGTGCCAGCAGTCTTCTAGCGGGAGGGCACCACAATGAGCAGTTCTTC. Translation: CASSLLAGGHHNEQFF.

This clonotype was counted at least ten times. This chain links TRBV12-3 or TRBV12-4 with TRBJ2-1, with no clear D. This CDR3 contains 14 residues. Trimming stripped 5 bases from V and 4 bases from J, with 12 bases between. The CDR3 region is CASSEAGQYNEQFF. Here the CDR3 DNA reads TGTGCCAGCAGTGAGGCCGGGCAATACAATGAGCAGTTCTTC.

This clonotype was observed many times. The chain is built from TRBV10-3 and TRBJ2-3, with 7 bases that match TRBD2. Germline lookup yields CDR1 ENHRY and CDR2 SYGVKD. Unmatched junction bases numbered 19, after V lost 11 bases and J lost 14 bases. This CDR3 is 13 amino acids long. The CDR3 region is CAAEAAKRGGLYF. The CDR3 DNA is TGTGCCGCCGAGGCAGCAAAGCGGGGAGGTTTGTATTTT.

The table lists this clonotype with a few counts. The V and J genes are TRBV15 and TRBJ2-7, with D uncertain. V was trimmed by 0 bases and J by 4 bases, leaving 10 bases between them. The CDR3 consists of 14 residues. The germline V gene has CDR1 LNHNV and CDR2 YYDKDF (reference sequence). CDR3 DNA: TGTGCCACCAGCAGAGATCCGTCCGAGTACGAGCAGTACTTC. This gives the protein CATSRDPSEYEQYF.

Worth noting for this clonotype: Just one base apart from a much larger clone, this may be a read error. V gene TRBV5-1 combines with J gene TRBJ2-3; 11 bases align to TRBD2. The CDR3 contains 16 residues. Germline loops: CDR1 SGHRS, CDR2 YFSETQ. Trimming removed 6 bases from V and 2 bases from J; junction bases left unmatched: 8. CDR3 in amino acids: CASNRGTSGNTDTQYF. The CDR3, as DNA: TGCGCCAGCAACCGAGGGACTAGCGGAAACACAGATACGCAGTATTTT.

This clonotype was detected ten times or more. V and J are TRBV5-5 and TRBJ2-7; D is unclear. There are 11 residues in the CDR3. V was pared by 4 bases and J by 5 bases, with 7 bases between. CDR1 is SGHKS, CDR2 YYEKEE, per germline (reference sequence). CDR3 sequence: CASSVVNEQYF. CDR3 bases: TGTGCCAGCAGCGTGGTCAACGAGCAGTACTTC.

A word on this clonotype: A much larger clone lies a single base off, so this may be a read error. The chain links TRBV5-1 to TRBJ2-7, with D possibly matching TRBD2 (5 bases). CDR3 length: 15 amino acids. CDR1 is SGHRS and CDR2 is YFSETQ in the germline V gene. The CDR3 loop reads CASNLAPGSGDEQYF. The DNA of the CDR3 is TGCGCCAGCAACTTGGCCCCGGGATCGGGTGACGAGCAGTACTTC.

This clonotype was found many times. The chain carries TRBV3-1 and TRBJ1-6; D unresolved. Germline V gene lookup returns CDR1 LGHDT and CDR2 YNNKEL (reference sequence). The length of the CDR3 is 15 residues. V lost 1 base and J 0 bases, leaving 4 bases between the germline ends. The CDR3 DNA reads TGTGCCAGCAGCCAAGGAAGCTCCTATAATTCACCCCTCCACTTT. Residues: CASSQGSSYNSPLHF.

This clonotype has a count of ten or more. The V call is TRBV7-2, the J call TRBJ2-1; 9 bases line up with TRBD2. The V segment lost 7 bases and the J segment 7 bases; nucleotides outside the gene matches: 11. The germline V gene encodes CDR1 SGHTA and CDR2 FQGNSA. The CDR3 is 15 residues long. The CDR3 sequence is CASTAGGGRVNEQFF. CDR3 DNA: TGTGCCAGCACCGCGGGGGGCGGGAGGGTTAATGAGCAGTTCTTC. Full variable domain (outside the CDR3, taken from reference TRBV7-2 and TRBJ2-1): GAGVSQSPSNKVTEKGKDVELRCDPISGHTALYWYRQSLGQGLEFLIYFQGNSAPDKSGLPSDRFSAERTGGSVSTLTIQRTQQEDSAVYLCASTAGGGRVNEQFFGPGTRLTVL.

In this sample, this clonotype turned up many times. CDR3 residues: CAISEPEQGQRTIYEQYF. DNA of the CDR3: TGTGCCATCAGTGAGCCCGAACAGGGACAGCGGACTATTTACGAGCAGTACTTC. The gene calls are TRBV10-3 and TRBJ2-7; maybe TRBD1 (7 bases). The CDR3 contains 18 residues. Germline lookup yields CDR1 ENHRY and CDR2 SYGVKD. Trimming left V 2 bases short and J 4 bases short, with 24 bases between.

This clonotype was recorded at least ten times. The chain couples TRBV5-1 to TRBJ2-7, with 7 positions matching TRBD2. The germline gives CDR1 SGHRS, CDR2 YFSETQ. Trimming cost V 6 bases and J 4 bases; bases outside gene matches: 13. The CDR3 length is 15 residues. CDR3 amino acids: CASTPRASGPYEQYF. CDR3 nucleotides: TGCGCCAGCACCCCGAGGGCTAGCGGCCCTTACGAGCAGTACTTC.

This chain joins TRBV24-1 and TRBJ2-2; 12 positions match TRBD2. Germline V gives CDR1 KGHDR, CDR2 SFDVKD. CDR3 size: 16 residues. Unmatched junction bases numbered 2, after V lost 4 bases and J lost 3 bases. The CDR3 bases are TGTGCCACCAGTGAAAGACTAGCGGGAGACACCGGGGAGCTGTTTTTT. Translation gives CATSERLAGDTGELFF.

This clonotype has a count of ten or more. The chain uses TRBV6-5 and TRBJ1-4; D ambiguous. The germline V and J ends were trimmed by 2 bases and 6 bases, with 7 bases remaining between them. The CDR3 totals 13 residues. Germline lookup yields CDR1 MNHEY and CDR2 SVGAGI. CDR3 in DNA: TGTGCCAGCAGTTACGGGATGTATGAAAAACTGTTTTTT. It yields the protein CASSYGMYEKLFF.

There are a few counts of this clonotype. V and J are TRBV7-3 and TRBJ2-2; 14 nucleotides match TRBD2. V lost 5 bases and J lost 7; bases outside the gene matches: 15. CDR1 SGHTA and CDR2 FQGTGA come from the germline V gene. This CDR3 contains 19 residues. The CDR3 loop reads CASSPIGLAGGEGGGELFF. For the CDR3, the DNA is TGTGCCAGCAGCCCTATCGGACTAGCGGGAGGAGAAGGGGGCGGGGAGCTGTTTTTT. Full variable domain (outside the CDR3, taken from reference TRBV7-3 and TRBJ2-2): GAGVSQTPSNKVTEKGKYVELRCDPISGHTALYWYRQSLGQGPEFLIYFQGTGAADDSGLPNDRFFAVRPEGSVSTLKIQRTERGDSAVYLCASSPIGLAGGEGGGELFFGEGSRLTVL.

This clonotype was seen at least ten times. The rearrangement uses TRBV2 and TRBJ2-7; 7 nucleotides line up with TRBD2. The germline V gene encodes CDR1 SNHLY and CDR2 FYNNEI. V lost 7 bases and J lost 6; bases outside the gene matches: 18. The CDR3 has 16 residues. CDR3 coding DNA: TGTGCCAGCACCCCGCGGGGAGCGGGAATGGGTTTCGAGCAGTACTTC. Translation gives CASTPRGAGMGFEQYF.

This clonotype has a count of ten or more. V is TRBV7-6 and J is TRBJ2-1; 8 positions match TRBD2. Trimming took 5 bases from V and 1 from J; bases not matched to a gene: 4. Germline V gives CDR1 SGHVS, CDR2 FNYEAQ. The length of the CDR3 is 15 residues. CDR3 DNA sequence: TGTGCCAGCAGCATTAGCGGGGCATCCTACAATGAGCAGTTCTTC. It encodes CASSISGASYNEQFF.

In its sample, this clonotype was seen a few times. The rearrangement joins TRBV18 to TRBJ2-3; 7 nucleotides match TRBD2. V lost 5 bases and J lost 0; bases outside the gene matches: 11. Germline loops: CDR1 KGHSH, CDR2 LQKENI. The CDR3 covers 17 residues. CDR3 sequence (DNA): TGTGCCAGCTCATCCATTTTTCTAGCGGATAGCACAGATACGCAGTATTTT. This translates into CASSSIFLADSTDTQYF.

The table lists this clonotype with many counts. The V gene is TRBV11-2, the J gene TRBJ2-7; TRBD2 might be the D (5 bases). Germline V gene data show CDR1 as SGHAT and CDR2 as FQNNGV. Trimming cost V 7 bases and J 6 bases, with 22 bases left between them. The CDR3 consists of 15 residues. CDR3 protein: CASITSYSSAGEQYF. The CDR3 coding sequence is TGTGCCAGCATTACTAGTTACTCCTCGGCGGGCGAGCAGTACTTC.